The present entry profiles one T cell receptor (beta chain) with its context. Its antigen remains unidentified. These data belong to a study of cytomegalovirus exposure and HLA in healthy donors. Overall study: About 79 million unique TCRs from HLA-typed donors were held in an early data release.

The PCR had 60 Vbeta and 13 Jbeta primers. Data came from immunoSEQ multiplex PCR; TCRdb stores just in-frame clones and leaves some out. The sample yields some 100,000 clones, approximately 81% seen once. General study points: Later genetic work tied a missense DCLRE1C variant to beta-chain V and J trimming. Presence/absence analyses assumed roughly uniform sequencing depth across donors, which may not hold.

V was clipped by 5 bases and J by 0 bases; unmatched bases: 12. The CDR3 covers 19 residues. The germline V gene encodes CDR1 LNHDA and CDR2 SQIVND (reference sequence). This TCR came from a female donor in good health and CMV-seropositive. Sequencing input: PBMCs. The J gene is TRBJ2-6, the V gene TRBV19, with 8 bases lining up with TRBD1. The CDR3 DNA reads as TGTGCCAGTAGTGCCCGGCAGGGACAGGACCCCTCTGGGGCCAACGTCCTGACTTTC. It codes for CASSARQGQDPSGANVLTF.